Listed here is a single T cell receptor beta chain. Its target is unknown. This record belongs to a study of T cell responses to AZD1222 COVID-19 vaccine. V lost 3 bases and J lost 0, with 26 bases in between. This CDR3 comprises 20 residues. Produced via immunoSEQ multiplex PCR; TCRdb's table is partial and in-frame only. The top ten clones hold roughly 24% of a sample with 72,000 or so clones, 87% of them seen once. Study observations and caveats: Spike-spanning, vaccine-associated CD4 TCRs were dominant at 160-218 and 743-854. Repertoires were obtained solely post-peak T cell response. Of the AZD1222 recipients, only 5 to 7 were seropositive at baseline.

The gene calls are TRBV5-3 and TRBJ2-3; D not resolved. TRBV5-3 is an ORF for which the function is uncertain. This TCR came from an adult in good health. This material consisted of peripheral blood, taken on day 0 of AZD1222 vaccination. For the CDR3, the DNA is TGTGCCAGAAGCTCGGCCCAATCTTCTACTATCGCCCTGAGCACAGATACGCAGTATTTT. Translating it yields CARSSAQSSTIALSTDTQYF.